The text below deals with one T cell receptor (beta chain). Its cognate antigen is unknown. With 1 base removed from V and 4 bases from J, the gap between germline ends came to 12 bases. CDR1 and CDR2 from the germline V gene are SGHTA and FQGNSA. CDR3 length: 15 residues. The sample comes from a study of blood T cells in healthy people across ages. Across the whole study: Researchers report that template switching captured about one barcoded beta molecule per two T cells. Findings of the study overall: Among T cells, TCR beta diversity per million cells dropped roughly linearly as age rose.

The second PCR ran about 6 to 12 cycles with a sample-barcoded 5' primer and J-beta primers. MiXCR was run by TCRdb on the 5' RACE reads, yielding one entry per CDR3 protein. The profile shows 1.5 million or so distinct CDR3 sequences, 35% to 45% of them singletons. The V call is TRBV7-2, the J call TRBJ2-3; possibly TRBD1 for D (5 bases). The receptor was isolated from a woman aged 18 to 35 in good health. The sequencing input was blood. The CDR3 reads CASSLEGGAADTQYF. In DNA form, the CDR3 reads TGTGCCAGCAGCTTAGAAGGTGGGGCCGCAGATACGCAGTATTTT.